The 10 T cell receptor beta chains below were found in one sample sequenced in a study of patients and donors after allogeneic stem cell transplantation. TCRdb re-called the RT-PCR reads with MiXCR, one entry per CDR3 protein. The sample carries about 150,000 distinct CDR3 sequences, roughly two fifths recorded once. Sample: blood, either unsorted or a sorted T cell fraction (not recorded which). These receptors all stem from a human donor who was either an allogeneic HSCT recipient or a stem cell or donor lymphocyte infusion donor (not recorded which). It is not recorded whose cells these are; they may come from a transplant donor.

V gene TRBV7-9 combines with J gene TRBJ2-2; D gene ambiguous. V was trimmed by 5 bases and J by 0 bases, leaving 10 bases between them. Germline V CDR1 and CDR2: SEHNR, FQNEAQ (reference sequence). This CDR3 region has 15 residues. CDR3 protein: CASSPDLANTGELFF. In nucleotides, the CDR3 is TGTGCCAGCAGCCCGGATCTCGCGAACACCGGGGAGCTGTTTTTT. The full variable domain, its missing parts supplied by reference TRBV7-9 and TRBJ2-2, is DTGVSQNPRHKITKRGQNVTFRCDPISEHNRLYWYRQTLGQGPEFLTYFQNEAQLEKSRLLSDRFSAERPKGSFSTLEIQRTEQGDSAMYLCASSPDLANTGELFFGEGSRLTVL.

The rearrangement links TRBV6-5 to TRBJ2-7; D uncertain. Germline CDR1 is MNHEY and CDR2 is SVGAGI. V lost 2 bases and J lost 0, with 8 bases in between. The length of the CDR3 is 14 residues. The CDR3 here is CASSYNSRSYEQYF. The CDR3 nucleotides are TGTGCCAGCAGTTACAACTCGCGCTCCTACGAGCAGTACTTC.

The gene calls are TRBV7-9 and TRBJ2-7; 8 bases map to TRBD1. CDR3 size: 15 residues. V dropped 3 bases and J dropped 1; count of bases not matched to a gene: 5. CDR1 and CDR2 (germline): SEHNR, FQNEAQ (reference sequence). The CDR3 region is CASSFKRTGSYEQYF. The CDR3, as DNA: TGTGCCAGCAGCTTTAAGAGGACAGGGTCCTACGAGCAGTACTTC.

In its sample, this clonotype was seen a few times. This chain joins TRBV5-5 and TRBJ1-6; D gene unclear. CDR3 size: 14 residues. V lost 6 bases to trimming and J lost 2 bases, with 9 bases between them. Germline lookup yields CDR1 SGHKS and CDR2 YYEKEE (reference sequence). The CDR3 spells CASTPGAYNSPLHF. Here the CDR3 DNA reads TGTGCCAGCACCCCAGGAGCCTATAATTCACCCCTCCACTTT.

The chain uses TRBV9 and TRBJ1-1, with TRBD1 as a possible D gene (5 bases). This CDR3 has 14 residues. Germline lookup yields CDR1 SGDLS and CDR2 YYNGEE. V was clipped by 2 bases and J by 3 bases, with 11 bases between them. CDR3 bases: TGTGCCAGCAGCGTCGGGGCGGGGGACACTGAAGCTTTCTTT. As protein: CASSVGAGDTEAFF. The full variable domain, its missing parts supplied by reference TRBV9 and TRBJ1-1, is DSGVTQTPKHLITATGQRVTLRCSPRSGDLSVYWYQQSLDQGLQFLIQYYNGEERAKGNILERFSAQQFPDLHSELNLSSLELGDSALYFCASSVGAGDTEAFFGQGTRLTVV.

This clonotype appeared a few times. The rearrangement links TRBV11-2 to TRBJ1-5; D gene ambiguous. Deletions cut 0 bases from V and 7 bases from J, with 13 bases between. Germline V lookup: CDR1 SGHAT, CDR2 FQNNGV. The CDR3 length is 15 residues. CDR3 protein: CASSLDHGGRQPQHF. The CDR3 region has the DNA TGTGCCAGCAGCTTAGATCACGGAGGGCGGCAGCCCCAGCATTTT. Full variable domain (outside the CDR3, taken from reference TRBV11-2 and TRBJ1-5): EAGVAQSPRYKIIEKRQSVAFWCNPISGHATLYWYQQILGQGPKLLIQFQNNGVVDDSQLPKDRFSAERLKGVDSTLKIQPAKLEDSAVYLCASSLDHGGRQPQHFGDGTRLSIL.

The chain recombines TRBV28 with TRBJ2-1, with D hard to call. Germline V CDR1 and CDR2: MDHEN, SYDVKM. The CDR3 contains 15 residues. Trimming cost V 6 bases and J 0 bases, with 12 bases left between them. Here the CDR3 reads CASSLGSSSYNEQFF. DNA of the CDR3: TGTGCCAGCAGCCTAGGAAGTAGCTCCTACAATGAGCAGTTCTTC.

This chain connects TRBV28 to TRBJ2-6; no clear D. This CDR3 spans 15 amino acids. Germline-derived CDR1 and CDR2 are MDHEN and SYDVKM. V was cut by 3 bases and J by 3 bases, with 9 bases left in between. CDR3 region: CASSFEGRGANVLTF. The CDR3 region has the DNA TGTGCCAGCAGTTTTGAAGGACGTGGGGCCAACGTCCTGACTTTC.

The CDR3 is CASSFWGYSGSGNTIYF. For the CDR3, the DNA is TGTGCCAGCAGTTTTTGGGGATACAGCGGCTCTGGAAACACCATATATTTT. The V call is TRBV12-3 or TRBV12-4, the J call TRBJ1-3; D is unclear. Trimming shortened V by 3 bases and J by 0 bases, and 15 bases separated the two germline ends. This CDR3 is 17 amino acids long.

The chain couples TRBV12-3 or TRBV12-4 to TRBJ1-1; D unresolved. V shed 6 bases and J shed 3 bases, with 11 bases lying between them. CDR3 length: 13 amino acids. In DNA form, the CDR3 reads TGTGCCAGCAGCTTCCATGGGGACACTGAAGCTTTCTTT. Its protein product is CASSFHGDTEAFF.